Sequencing of this T cell receptor beta chain was carried out in a study of cytomegalovirus exposure and HLA in healthy donors. As for the study in general: In a later analysis, it was reported that the roughly 130 validation repertoires had been produced on the same platform as the 700 or so repertoires belonging to the first cohort.

The V end lost 5 bases, the J end lost 6 bases, and 17 bases lay between the germline ends. Germline V gene data show CDR1 as SEHNR and CDR2 as FQNEAQ (reference sequence). The CDR3 has 15 amino acids. Separate from the approximately 720-subject first cohort was the approximately 120-subject validation cohort, to which the donors belonged. Study results and caveats: TCR beta chains numbering 164 were designated cytomegalovirus-associated. According to a subsequent analysis, TCR clusters from the first cohort were inclined to appear together in the roughly 120 validation repertoires.

Libraries were prepared by immunoSEQ multiplex PCR; TCRdb keeps only in-frame clonotypes and omits some of them. Among around 250,000 clones listed, 90% were seen once. About this clone itself: Its target is unknown.

The sequenced material came from PBMCs. The chain joins TRBV7-9 to TRBJ1-3; D is possibly TRBD1 (6 bases). The receptor comes from a woman in her late teens or twenties in good health and CMV-seronegative. The chain's CDR3 is CASSPGWGQQNTIYF. The CDR3 DNA follows: TGTGCCAGCAGCCCCGGCTGGGGACAACAAAACACCATATATTTT. The full variable domain, rest sourced from reference TRBV7-9 and TRBJ1-3, is DTGVSQNPRHKITKRGQNVTFRCDPISEHNRLYWYRQTLGQGPEFLTYFQNEAQLEKSRLLSDRFSAERPKGSFSTLEIQRTEQGDSAMYLCASSPGWGQQNTIYFGEGSWLTVV.